The 9 T cell receptor beta chains below come from one sample, sequenced in a study of blood T cell repertoires in COVID-19. TCRdb keeps only in-frame clones here, not all; method: immunoSEQ multiplex PCR. Of 100,000 to 150,000 clones listed, approximately 85% are singletons. Sequences were obtained from peripheral blood. All receptors derive from a man between 25 and 39 years old with COVID-19, enrolled during active disease.

This clone was counted between two and nine times. CDR3 amino acids: CASSQEGGVDSPLHF. In DNA, the CDR3 is TGTGCCAGCAGCCAAGAAGGGGGAGTGGATTCACCCCTCCACTTT. This sequence joins TRBV4-2 and TRBJ1-6; perhaps TRBD1 as D (6 bases). The V gene's germline CDR1 is LGHNA and CDR2 YNFKEQ. The CDR3 runs to 15 residues. Trimming stripped 0 bases from V and 8 bases from J, with 11 bases between.

V is TRBV4-2 and J is TRBJ2-5, with 9 nucleotides matching TRBD2. Unmatched junction bases numbered 5, after V lost 4 bases and J lost 5 bases. This CDR3 is built from 14 residues. CDR1 LGHNA and CDR2 YNFKEQ come from the germline V gene. The CDR3 spells CASSLGLAGETQYF. DNA of the CDR3: TGTGCCAGCAGCCTGGGACTAGCCGGCGAGACCCAGTACTTC.

In DNA, the CDR3 is TGTGCCAGCTCACCGTCGGACAGGGGAAACACTGAAGCTTTCTTT. It is translated as CASSPSDRGNTEAFF. The chain has TRBV18 and TRBJ1-1, with 9 bases aligning to TRBD1. The V gene's germline CDR1 is KGHSH and CDR2 LQKENI. Unmatched junction bases numbered 4, after V lost 3 bases and J lost 2 bases. The CDR3 extends over 15 amino acids.

The chain employs TRBV19 and TRBJ2-3; TRBD1 matches 9 bases. V lost 4 bases and J lost 7; bases outside the gene matches: 9. CDR3 length: 15 amino acids. CDR1 is LNHDA and CDR2 is SQIVND in the germline V gene (reference sequence). The CDR3 region has the DNA TGTGCCAGTAGTACGACAGGGGGGGGGTCGAATACGCAGTATTTT. Translated: CASSTTGGGSNTQYF.

V usage is TRBV19 and J usage is TRBJ2-3; no definite D call. V lost 5 bases to trimming and J lost 2 bases, with 11 bases between them. Germline CDR1 and CDR2: LNHDA and SQIVND (reference sequence). The CDR3 has 14 amino acids. The DNA of the CDR3 is TGTGCCAGTAGTTGGATGTTAGCCACAGATACGCAGTATTTT. Protein sequence: CASSWMLATDTQYF.

This clone was seen only a few times. The J gene is TRBJ1-3, the V gene TRBV6-5, with 8 bases aligning to TRBD1. V shed 5 bases, J shed 3 bases, and the junction held 6 bases outside the gene matches. The germline V gene encodes CDR1 MNHEY and CDR2 SVGAGI. This CDR3 spans 15 amino acids. The CDR3 loop is CASSQRTGGGNTIYF. CDR3 bases: TGTGCCAGCAGTCAGAGAACAGGGGGTGGAAACACCATATATTTT.

This rearrangement joins TRBV30 to TRBJ2-7, with D tentatively TRBD1 (6 bases). Germline V CDR1 and CDR2: GTSNPN, SVGIG (reference sequence). Trimming shortened V by 2 bases and J by 2 bases, and 16 bases separated the two germline ends. This CDR3 contains 15 residues. CDR3 in amino acids: CAWSPDGTHTYEQYF. CDR3 DNA: TGTGCCTGGAGTCCCGACGGGACACACACCTACGAGCAGTACTTC. Filled out from reference TRBV30 and TRBJ2-7, the complete variable domain reads SQTIHQWPATLVQPVGSPLSLECTVEGTSNPNLYWYRQAAGRGLQLLFYSVGIGQISSEVPQNLSASRPQDRQFILSSKKLLLSDSGFYLCAWSPDGTHTYEQYFGPGTRLTVT.

The rearrangement uses TRBV27 and TRBJ1-1, with TRBD1 as a possible D gene (5 bases). The V end was cut by 5 bases, the J end by 1 base, with 8 bases between. The germline V gene encodes CDR1 MNHEY and CDR2 SMNVEV (reference sequence). This CDR3 region has 13 residues. CDR3 nucleotide sequence: TGTGCCAGCAGTCCCCAGGGGAACACTGAAGCTTTCTTT. Translated, it gives CASSPQGNTEAFF.

In its sample, this clone was seen once. J is TRBJ1-2 and V is TRBV7-9, with 8 positions matching TRBD1. The CDR3 runs to 14 residues. V was pared by 2 bases and J by 8 bases, with 7 bases of the junction left unmatched. Germline CDR1 SEHNR, CDR2 FQNEAQ (reference sequence). CDR3 sequence (DNA): TGTGCCAGCAGCTTAACAACAGGGGGAAGGGGCTACACCTTC. This encodes CASSLTTGGRGYTF. Using reference TRBV7-9 and TRBJ1-2 for the parts outside the CDR3, the full variable domain is DTGVSQNPRHKITKRGQNVTFRCDPISEHNRLYWYRQTLGQGPEFLTYFQNEAQLEKSRLLSDRFSAERPKGSFSTLEIQRTEQGDSAMYLCASSLTTGGRGYTFGSGTRLTVV.